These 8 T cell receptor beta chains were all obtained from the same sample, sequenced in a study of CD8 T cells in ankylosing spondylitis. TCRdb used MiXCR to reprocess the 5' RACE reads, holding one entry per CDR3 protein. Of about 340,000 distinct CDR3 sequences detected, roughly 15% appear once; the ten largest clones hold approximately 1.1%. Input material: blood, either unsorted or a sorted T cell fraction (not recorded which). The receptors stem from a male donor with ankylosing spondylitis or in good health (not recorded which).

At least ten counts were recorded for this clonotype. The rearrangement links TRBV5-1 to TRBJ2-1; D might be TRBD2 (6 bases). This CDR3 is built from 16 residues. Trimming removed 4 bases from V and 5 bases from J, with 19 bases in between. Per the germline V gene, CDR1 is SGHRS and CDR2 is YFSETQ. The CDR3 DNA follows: TGCGCCAGCAGCCAGAACCCGGCTAGCGTTGACAATGAGCAGTTCTTC. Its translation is CASSQNPASVDNEQFF.

CDR3 coding DNA: TGTGCCAGCAGCTCACGGGCCTTGGGGACCGGGGAGCTGTTTTTT. As protein: CASSSRALGTGELFF. This sequence joins TRBV7-2 and TRBJ2-2; no clear D. Germline V CDR1 and CDR2: SGHTA, FQGNSA. Trimming removed 4 bases at V and 5 bases at J, with 14 bases between. This CDR3 contains 15 residues.

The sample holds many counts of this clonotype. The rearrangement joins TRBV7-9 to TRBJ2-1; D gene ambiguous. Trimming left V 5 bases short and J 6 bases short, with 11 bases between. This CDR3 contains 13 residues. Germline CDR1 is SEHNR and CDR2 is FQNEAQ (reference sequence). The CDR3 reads CASSLAPSNEQFF. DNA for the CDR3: TGTGCCAGCAGCCTGGCCCCTTCCAATGAGCAGTTCTTC.

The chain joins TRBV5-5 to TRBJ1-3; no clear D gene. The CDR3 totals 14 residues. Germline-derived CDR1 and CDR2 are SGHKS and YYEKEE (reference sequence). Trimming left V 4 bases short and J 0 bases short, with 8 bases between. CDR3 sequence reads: CASSLRSSGNTIYF. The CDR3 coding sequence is TGTGCCAGCAGCCTCCGTAGCTCTGGAAACACCATATATTTT.

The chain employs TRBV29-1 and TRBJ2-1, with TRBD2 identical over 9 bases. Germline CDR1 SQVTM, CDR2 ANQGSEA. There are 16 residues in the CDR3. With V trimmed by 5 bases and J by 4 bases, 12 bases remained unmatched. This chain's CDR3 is CSVNPQRGVLYNEQFF. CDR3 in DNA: TGCAGCGTTAACCCCCAGCGGGGGGTCCTATACAATGAGCAGTTCTTC.

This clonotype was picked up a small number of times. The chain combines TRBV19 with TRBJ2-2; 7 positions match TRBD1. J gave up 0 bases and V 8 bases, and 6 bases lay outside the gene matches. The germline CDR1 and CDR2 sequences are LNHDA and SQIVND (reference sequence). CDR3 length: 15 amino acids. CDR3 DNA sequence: TGTGCCAGTTTTACCGGGACAGCGAACACCGGGGAGCTGTTTTTT. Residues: CASFTGTANTGELFF.

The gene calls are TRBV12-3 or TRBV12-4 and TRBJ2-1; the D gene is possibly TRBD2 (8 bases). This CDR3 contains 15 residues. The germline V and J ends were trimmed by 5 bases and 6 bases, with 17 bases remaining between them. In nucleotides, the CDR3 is TGTGCCAGCAGTCCCCGGGAGGGGGCCCCCAATGAGCAGTTCTTC. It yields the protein CASSPREGAPNEQFF.

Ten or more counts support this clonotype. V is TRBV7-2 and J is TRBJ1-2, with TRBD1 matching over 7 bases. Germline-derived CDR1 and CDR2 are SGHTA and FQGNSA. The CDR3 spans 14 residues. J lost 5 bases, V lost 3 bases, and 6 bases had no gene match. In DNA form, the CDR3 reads TGTGCCAGCAGCTTGGGACAGACACTTTATGGCTACACCTTC. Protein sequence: CASSLGQTLYGYTF. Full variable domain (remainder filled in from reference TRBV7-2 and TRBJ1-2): GAGVSQSPSNKVTEKGKDVELRCDPISGHTALYWYRQSLGQGLEFLIYFQGNSAPDKSGLPSDRFSAERTGGSVSTLTIQRTQQEDSAVYLCASSLGQTLYGYTFGSGTRLTVV.